The 23 T cell receptor beta chains below were found in one sample sequenced in a study of blood T cell repertoires in COVID-19. The protocol was immunoSEQ multiplex PCR, while the TCRdb copy is restricted to in-frame clones and leaves out a portion. The sample lists about 50,000 clones, 88% occurring once. Sequencing was done on a sample of peripheral blood. The receptors were sampled from a human donor with active COVID-19. The donor label of this sample is uncertain.

The genes are TRBV6-5 and TRBJ1-1; 7 bases align to TRBD1. Germline trimming cut 8 bases from V and 1 base from J; bases unmatched to any gene: 4. The germline V gene has CDR1 MNHEY and CDR2 SVGAGI. The CDR3 is 13 residues long. This CDR3 is CASSRTGNTEAFF. CDR3 in DNA: TGTGCCAGCTCCAGGACAGGGAACACTGAAGCTTTCTTT.

The V call is TRBV4-2, the J call TRBJ1-4, with 8 bases aligning to TRBD1. Germline CDR1 LGHNA, CDR2 YNFKEQ. J gave up 5 bases and V 4 bases, and 6 bases lay outside the gene matches. There are 15 residues in the CDR3. For the CDR3, the DNA is TGTGCCAGCAGCCCTCAACAGGGGGGGAATGAAAAACTGTTTTTT. Residues: CASSPQQGGNEKLFF.

In DNA, the CDR3 is TGTGCCAGCAAGCAGCGGGGTGACAATGAGCAGTTCTTC. This codes for CASKQRGDNEQFF. The chain uses TRBV2 and TRBJ2-1, with 7 positions matching TRBD2. CDR1 and CDR2 from the germline V gene are SNHLY and FYNNEI. V lost 7 bases, J lost 5 bases, and 5 bases stayed unmatched. The CDR3 runs to 13 residues.

The chain employs TRBV28 and TRBJ2-7; the D gene is possibly TRBD1 (5 bases). The V and J ends lost 8 bases and 6 bases respectively, with 14 bases between them. The length of the CDR3 is 12 residues. CDR1 is MDHEN and CDR2 is SYDVKM in the germline V gene. The CDR3 DNA reads TGTGCCAGCTTCAGGGTCAGAGGCGAGCAGTACTTC. Protein product: CASFRVRGEQYF.

This clone was seen only a few times. The gene calls are TRBV2 and TRBJ2-7; D not resolved. Germline CDR1 reads SNHLY; CDR2 reads FYNNEI. This CDR3 region has 11 residues. Trimming cost V 6 bases and J 4 bases, with 7 bases left between them. Here the CDR3 reads CASSFRYEQYF. CDR3 sequence (DNA): TGTGCCAGCAGCTTTCGGTACGAGCAGTACTTC.

This sequence joins TRBV11-2 and TRBJ1-1, with 7 nucleotides matching TRBD1. After removal of 6 bases from V and 11 bases from J, the junction contained 15 bases not matched to a gene. Germline values: CDR1 SGHAT, CDR2 FQNNGV. CDR3 length equals 14 residues. CDR3 in amino acids: CASSRQGLSLVAFF. The CDR3, as DNA: TGTGCCAGCAGTCGACAGGGTTTATCCCTGGTTGCTTTCTTT.

This chain joins TRBV27 and TRBJ2-4; D may be TRBD2 (6 bases). CDR3 length equals 17 residues. The V gene lost 6 bases and the J gene lost 0 bases, with 18 bases spanning the gap. Germline lookup yields CDR1 MNHEY and CDR2 SMNVEV (reference sequence). CDR3 in amino acids: CASRDRGSLEAKNIQYF. The DNA of the CDR3 is TGTGCCAGCAGGGACCGGGGGTCCTTAGAAGCCAAAAACATTCAGTACTTC.

The V gene is TRBV5-1, the J gene TRBJ2-7; 7 positions match TRBD2. This CDR3 is built from 17 residues. The germline CDR1 and CDR2 sequences are SGHRS and YFSETQ. Trimming at V came to 4 bases and at J to 0 bases, leaving 13 bases not matched to a gene. This chain's CDR3 is CASSSEGSWGGSYEQYF. CDR3 bases: TGCGCCAGCAGCAGTGAGGGAAGCTGGGGGGGCTCCTACGAGCAGTACTTC.

The V call is TRBV6-2 or TRBV6-3, the J call TRBJ2-7, with D tentatively TRBD1 (6 bases). The CDR3 extends over 14 amino acids. The germline V gene encodes CDR1 MNHEY and CDR2 SVGEGT. V was clipped by 6 bases and J by 2 bases, with 14 bases between them. Written as DNA, the CDR3 is TGTGCCAGCAGCCCCCAGGGGAGTACCTACGAGCAGTACTTC. This sequence encodes CASSPQGSTYEQYF.

The chain has TRBV28 and TRBJ1-1; 11 bases map to TRBD1. This CDR3 has 16 residues. Germline CDR1 reads MDHEN; CDR2 reads SYDVKM. Germline trimming cut 8 bases from V and 5 bases from J; bases unmatched to any gene: 13. The CDR3 spells CASLLTYGTGGTEAFF. The CDR3 coding sequence is TGTGCCAGCCTTCTAACCTACGGGACAGGGGGAACTGAAGCTTTCTTT.

As concerns this clone: Its ends do not fully match the called genes, so a read error is possible. The CDR3 sequence is CASSSGSYRGSTHQHF. In DNA form, the CDR3 reads TGTGCCAGCAGTTCGGGCTCCTACAGGGGGTCTACTCATCAGCACTTC. The chain recombines TRBV28 with TRBJ2-5; 8 bases are shared with TRBD1. The CDR3 sequence is 16 residues long. Germline CDR1 reads MDHEN; CDR2 reads SYDVKM. Filled out from reference TRBV28 and TRBJ2-5, the complete variable domain reads DVKVTQSSRYLVKRTGEKVFLECVQDMDHENMFWYRQDPGLGLRLIYFSYDVKMKEKGDIPEGYSVSREKKERFSLILESASTNQTSMYLCASSSGSYRGSTHQHFGPGTRLLVL.

The rearrangement uses TRBV5-4 and TRBJ2-7; D call uncertain. This CDR3 has 15 residues. The germline V gene encodes CDR1 SGHNT and CDR2 YYREEE (reference sequence). With 0 bases removed from V and 0 bases from J, the gap between germline ends came to 10 bases. The CDR3 nucleotides are TGTGCCAGCAGCTTGGGCCAAACGAGCTCCTACGAGCAGTACTTC. It translates to CASSLGQTSSYEQYF.

This clone was picked up a small number of times. V and J are TRBV2 and TRBJ1-3, with TRBD1 identical over 7 bases. V was pared by 6 bases and J by 2 bases, with 4 bases of the junction left unmatched. Germline CDR1 SNHLY, CDR2 FYNNEI. The CDR3 runs to 14 residues. The CDR3 DNA sequence: TGTGCCAGCAGACCACAGGGGCCTGGAAACACCATATATTTT. This sequence encodes CASRPQGPGNTIYF. Looking up the rest from reference TRBV2 and TRBJ1-3 gives the full variable domain: EPEVTQTPSHQVTQMGQEVILRCVPISNHLYFYWYRQILGQKVEFLVSFYNNEISEKSEIFDDQFSVERPDGSNFTLKIRSTKLEDSAMYFCASRPQGPGNTIYFGEGSWLTVV.

This chain joins TRBV5-1 and TRBJ2-7, with 9 bases aligning to TRBD1. The ends lost 7 bases at V and 2 bases at J; junction bases unmatched: 7. The CDR3 has 14 amino acids. The germline V gene has CDR1 SGHRS and CDR2 YFSETQ. Written as DNA, the CDR3 is TGCGCCAGCGGCCCCGGGACAGGGACCTACGAGCAGTACTTC. Translating it yields CASGPGTGTYEQYF.

The gene calls are TRBV3-1 (or the pseudogene TRBV3-2) and TRBJ2-2, with 10 bases identical to TRBD1. From germline, CDR1 is LGHDT and CDR2 YNNKEL (reference sequence). With 3 bases clipped from V and 3 bases from J, the junction kept 7 bases outside the gene matches. The CDR3 has 17 amino acids. CDR3 sequence: CASSQAGTGVYTGELFF. The CDR3 DNA sequence: TGTGCCAGCAGCCAGGCCGGGACAGGGGTTTACACCGGGGAGCTGTTTTTT.

The J gene is TRBJ2-5, the V gene TRBV29-1; 7 positions agree with TRBD1. Germline V gene lookup returns CDR1 SQVTM and CDR2 ANQGSEA. The CDR3 totals 14 residues. The junction had 11 bases not matched to a gene; V was cut back by 5 bases and J by 5 bases. This CDR3 is CSVSKGARAETQYF. CDR3 DNA sequence: TGCAGCGTTAGTAAGGGGGCCAGGGCGGAGACCCAGTACTTC.

The V and J genes are TRBV5-1 and TRBJ2-6; D unclear. Germline values: CDR1 SGHRS, CDR2 YFSETQ. V was pared by 5 bases and J by 3 bases, with 6 bases between. The CDR3 consists of 13 residues. CDR3 loop: CASRIGGANVLTF. The CDR3 DNA follows: TGCGCCAGCAGGATCGGTGGGGCCAACGTCCTGACTTTC.

V gene TRBV19 combines with J gene TRBJ2-3, with 10 bases matching TRBD2. V was pared by 5 bases and J by 3 bases, with 14 bases of the junction left unmatched. The CDR3 totals 18 residues. Per germline, CDR1 LNHDA and CDR2 SQIVND (reference sequence). The CDR3 region is CASSPQANSGGVTDTQYF. The CDR3 DNA is TGTGCCAGTAGTCCCCAAGCTAACAGCGGGGGGGTGACAGATACGCAGTATTTT.

This chain joins TRBV29-1 and TRBJ2-3; TRBD2 agrees at 7 bases. The CDR3 totals 15 residues. CDR1 and CDR2 from the germline V gene are SQVTM and ANQGSEA. V was pared by 5 bases and J by 1 base, with 9 bases of the junction left unmatched. CDR3 region: CSVPTSSGRTDTQYF. The CDR3 bases are TGCAGCGTTCCTACCTCTAGCGGCCGCACAGATACGCAGTATTTT.

The gene calls are TRBV27 and TRBJ1-6; D remains unclear. The V gene's germline CDR1 is MNHEY and CDR2 SMNVEV (reference sequence). V dropped 9 bases and J dropped 7 bases, with 13 bases sitting between them. The CDR3 is made up of 13 amino acids. The CDR3 reads CASKEGLNSPLHF. The CDR3 bases are TGTGCCAGTAAGGAGGGATTAAATTCACCCCTCCACTTT.

The rearrangement links TRBV6-2 or TRBV6-3 to TRBJ1-2; 7 nucleotides agree with TRBD1. V dropped 1 base and J dropped 5; count of bases not matched to a gene: 4. This CDR3 spans 14 amino acids. Per the germline V gene, CDR1 is MNHEY and CDR2 is SVGEGT. The CDR3, as DNA: TGTGCCAGCAGTTACTTTGGGGACAGTTATGGCTACACCTTC. It is translated as CASSYFGDSYGYTF.

V gene TRBV19 combines with J gene TRBJ2-3, with 8 bases matching TRBD1. Germline values: CDR1 LNHDA, CDR2 SQIVND (reference sequence). This CDR3 comprises 15 residues. Trimming took 6 bases from V and 3 from J; bases not matched to a gene: 8. DNA for the CDR3: TGTGCCAGTAGGACCCAGGGGGCCAGTACAGATACGCAGTATTTT. It yields the protein CASRTQGASTDTQYF.

This clone showed up just once. The chain links TRBV2 to TRBJ2-7; perhaps TRBD2 as D (7 bases). The CDR3 spans 14 residues. Germline CDR1 and CDR2: SNHLY and FYNNEI. Trimming cost V 3 bases and J 7 bases, with 16 bases left between them. Written as DNA, the CDR3 is TGTGCCAGCAGTGATGGATGGGGGGGCTGGGAGCAGTACTTC. This encodes CASSDGWGGWEQYF. Looking up the rest from reference TRBV2 and TRBJ2-7 gives the full variable domain: EPEVTQTPSHQVTQMGQEVILRCVPISNHLYFYWYRQILGQKVEFLVSFYNNEISEKSEIFDDQFSVERPDGSNFTLKIRSTKLEDSAMYFCASSDGWGGWEQYFGPGTRLTVT.